This T cell receptor (beta chain) was captured in a study of CD8+ T cells in alopecia areata. Following extraction, RNA underwent reverse transcription to cDNA, which served as the sequencing template. Here immunoSEQ multiplex PCR was the method, and the copy in TCRdb shows in-frame clones only, minus some. The sample yields 95,000 to 100,000 clones, about 61% seen once. Specified treatment: oral pan-JAK inhibitor, 5-10 mg twice daily. Germline V lookup: CDR1 ENHRY, CDR2 SYGVKD. There are 16 residues in the CDR3. Trimming shortened V by 7 bases and J by 0 bases, and 16 bases separated the two germline ends.

Source: CD8+ T cells sorted from blood, taken at roughly week 55, from a patient treated with tofacitinib. This TCR was sampled from a human donor with alopecia areata. The chain links TRBV10-3 to TRBJ1-3; D gene unclear. CDR3 DNA sequence: TGTGCCATCACGGACGGCAACTCTTACTCTGGAAACACCATATATTTT. It yields the protein CAITDGNSYSGNTIYF.